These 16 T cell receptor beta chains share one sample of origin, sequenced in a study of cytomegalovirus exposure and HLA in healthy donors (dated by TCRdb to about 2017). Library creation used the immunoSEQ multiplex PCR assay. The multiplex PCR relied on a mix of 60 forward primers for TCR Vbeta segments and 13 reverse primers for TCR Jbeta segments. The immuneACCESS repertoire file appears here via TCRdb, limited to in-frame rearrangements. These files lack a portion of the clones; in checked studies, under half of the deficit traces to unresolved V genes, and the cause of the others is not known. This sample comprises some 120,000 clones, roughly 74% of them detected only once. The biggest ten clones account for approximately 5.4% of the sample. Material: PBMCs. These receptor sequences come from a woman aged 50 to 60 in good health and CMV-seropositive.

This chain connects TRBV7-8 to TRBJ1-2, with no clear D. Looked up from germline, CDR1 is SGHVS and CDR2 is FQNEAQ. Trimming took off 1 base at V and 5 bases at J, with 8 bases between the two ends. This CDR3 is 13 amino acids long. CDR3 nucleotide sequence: TGTGCCAGCAGCTTAGACGACGGGTATGGCTACACCTTC. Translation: CASSLDDGYGYTF. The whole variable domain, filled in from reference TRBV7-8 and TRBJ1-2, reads GAGVSQSPRYKVAKRGQDVALRCDPISGHVSLFWYQQALGQGPEFLTYFQNEAQLDKSGLPSDRFFAERPEGSVSTLKIQRTQQEDSAVYLCASSLDDGYGYTFGSGTRLTVV.

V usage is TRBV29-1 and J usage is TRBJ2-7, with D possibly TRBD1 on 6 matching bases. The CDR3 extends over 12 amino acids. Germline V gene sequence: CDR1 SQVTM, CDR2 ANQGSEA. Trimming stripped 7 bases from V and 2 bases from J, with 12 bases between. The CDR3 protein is CSAGTPTYEQYF. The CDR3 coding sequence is TGCAGCGCTGGGACACCTACCTACGAGCAGTACTTC.

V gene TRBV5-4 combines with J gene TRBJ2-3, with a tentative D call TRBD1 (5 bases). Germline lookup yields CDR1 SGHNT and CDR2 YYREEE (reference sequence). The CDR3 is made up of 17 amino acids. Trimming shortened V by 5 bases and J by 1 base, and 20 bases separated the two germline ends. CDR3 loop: CASRRLQGRARTDTQYF. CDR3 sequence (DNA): TGTGCCAGCAGGAGGCTCCAGGGCAGGGCGCGCACAGATACGCAGTATTTT.

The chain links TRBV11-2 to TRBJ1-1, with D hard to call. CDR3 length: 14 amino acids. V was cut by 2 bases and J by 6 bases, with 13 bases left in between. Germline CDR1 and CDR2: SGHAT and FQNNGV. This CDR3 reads CASSLRRRIPEAFF. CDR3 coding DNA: TGTGCCAGCAGCTTAAGGAGGAGGATCCCTGAAGCTTTCTTT.

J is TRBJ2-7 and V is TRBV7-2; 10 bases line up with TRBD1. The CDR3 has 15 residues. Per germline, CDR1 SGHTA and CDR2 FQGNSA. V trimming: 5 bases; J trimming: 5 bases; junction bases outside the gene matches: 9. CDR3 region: CASSESGTGEDEQYF. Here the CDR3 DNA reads TGTGCCAGCAGCGAATCCGGGACAGGGGAAGACGAGCAGTACTTC.

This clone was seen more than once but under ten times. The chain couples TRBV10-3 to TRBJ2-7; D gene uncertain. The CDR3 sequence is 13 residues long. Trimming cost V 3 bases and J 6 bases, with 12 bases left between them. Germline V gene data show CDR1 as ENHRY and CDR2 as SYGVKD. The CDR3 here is CAISDSMPPEQYF. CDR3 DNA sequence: TGTGCCATCAGTGATTCTATGCCCCCCGAGCAGTACTTC.

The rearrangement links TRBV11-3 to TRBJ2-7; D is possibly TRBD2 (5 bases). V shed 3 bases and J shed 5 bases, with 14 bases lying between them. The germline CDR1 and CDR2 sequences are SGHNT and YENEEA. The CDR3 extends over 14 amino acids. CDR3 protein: CASSLSGSGNEQYF. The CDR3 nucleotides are TGTGCCAGCAGCTTGTCGGGCAGCGGAAACGAGCAGTACTTC.

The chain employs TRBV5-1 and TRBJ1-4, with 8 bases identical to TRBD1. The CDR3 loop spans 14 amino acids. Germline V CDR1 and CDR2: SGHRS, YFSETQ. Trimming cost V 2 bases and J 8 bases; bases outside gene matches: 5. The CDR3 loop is CASSLETGVEKLFF. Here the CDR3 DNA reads TGCGCCAGCAGCTTAGAGACAGGGGTGGAAAAACTGTTTTTT. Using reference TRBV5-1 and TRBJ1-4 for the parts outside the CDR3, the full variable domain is KAGVTQTPRYLIKTRGQQVTLSCSPISGHRSVSWYQQTPGQGLQFLFEYFSETQRNKGNFPGRFSGRQFSNSRSEMNVSTLELGDSALYLCASSLETGVEKLFFGSGTQLSVL.

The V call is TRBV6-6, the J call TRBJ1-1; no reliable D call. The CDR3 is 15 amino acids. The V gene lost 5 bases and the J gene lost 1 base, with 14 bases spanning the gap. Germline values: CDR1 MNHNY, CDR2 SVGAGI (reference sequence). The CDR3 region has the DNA TGTGCCAGCAGTGGTTATCTAGAACCGAACACTGAAGCTTTCTTT. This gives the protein CASSGYLEPNTEAFF.

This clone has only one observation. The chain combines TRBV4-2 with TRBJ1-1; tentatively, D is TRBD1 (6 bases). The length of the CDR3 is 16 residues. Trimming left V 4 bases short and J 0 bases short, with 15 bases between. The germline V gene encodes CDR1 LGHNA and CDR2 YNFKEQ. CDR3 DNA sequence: TGTGCCAGCAGCCTCACCCCGACAGGAGTGAACACTGAAGCTTTCTTT. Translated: CASSLTPTGVNTEAFF.

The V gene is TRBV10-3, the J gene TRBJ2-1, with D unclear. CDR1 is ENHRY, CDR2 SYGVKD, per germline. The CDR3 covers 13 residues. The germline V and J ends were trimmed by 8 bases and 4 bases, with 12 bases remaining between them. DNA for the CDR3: TGTGCCATCTCGAGGCCAGCATACAATGAGCAGTTCTTC. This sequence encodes CAISRPAYNEQFF.

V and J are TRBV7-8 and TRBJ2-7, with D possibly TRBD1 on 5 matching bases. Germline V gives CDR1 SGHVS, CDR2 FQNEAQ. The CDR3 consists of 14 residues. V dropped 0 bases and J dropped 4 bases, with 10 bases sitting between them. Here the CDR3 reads CASSLARVGYEQYF. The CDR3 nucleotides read TGTGCCAGCAGCTTAGCCAGGGTTGGGTACGAGCAGTACTTC.

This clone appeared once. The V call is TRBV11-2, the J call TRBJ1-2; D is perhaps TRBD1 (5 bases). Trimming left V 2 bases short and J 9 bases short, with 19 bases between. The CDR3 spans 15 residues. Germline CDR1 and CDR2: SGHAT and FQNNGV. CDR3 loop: CASSLRRGLDRSYTF. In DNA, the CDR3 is TGTGCCAGCAGCTTAAGGAGGGGCTTGGATAGGAGCTACACCTTC.

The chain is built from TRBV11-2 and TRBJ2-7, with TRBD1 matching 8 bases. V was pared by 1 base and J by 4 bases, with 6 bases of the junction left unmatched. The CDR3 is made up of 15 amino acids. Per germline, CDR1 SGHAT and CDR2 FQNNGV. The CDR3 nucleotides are TGTGCCAGCAGCTTAGTACAGGGGGGAATTTACGAGCAGTACTTC. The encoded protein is CASSLVQGGIYEQYF.

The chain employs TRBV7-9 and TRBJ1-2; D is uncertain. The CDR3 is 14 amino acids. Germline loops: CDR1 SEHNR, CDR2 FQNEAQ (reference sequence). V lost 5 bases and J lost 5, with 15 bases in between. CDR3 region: CASSPSGREYGYTF. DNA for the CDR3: TGTGCCAGCAGCCCCTCCGGGCGGGAATATGGCTACACCTTC.

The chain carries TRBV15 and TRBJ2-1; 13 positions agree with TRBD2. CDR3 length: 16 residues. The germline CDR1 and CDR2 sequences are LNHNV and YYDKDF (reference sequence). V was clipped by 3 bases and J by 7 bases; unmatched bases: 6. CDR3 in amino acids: CATSRGLAGQQNEQFF. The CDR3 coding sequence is TGTGCCACCAGCAGGGGACTAGCGGGGCAACAAAATGAGCAGTTCTTC. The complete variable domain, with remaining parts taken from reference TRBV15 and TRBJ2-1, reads DAMVIQNPRYQVTQFGKPVTLSCSQTLNHNVMYWYQQKSSQAPKLLFHYYDKDFNNEADTPDNFQSRRPNTSFCFLDIRSPGLGDTAMYLCATSRGLAGQQNEQFFGPGTRLTVL.